This is a list of T cell receptor beta chains from one sample in a study of T cell clones after liver transplantation. Profiling relied on immunoSEQ multiplex PCR, and the TCRdb table lists in-frame clones only, not all of them. The data hold more than 100,000 clones, with around 80% observed a single time. This specimen consisted of CD4+ T cells from blood, obtained approximately 45 months after liver transplant. These receptors were obtained from a human patient who received a liver transplant. Some of the T cells may derive from the graft donor. CDR3s include the opening cysteine and the closing phenylalanine or tryptophan. A D gene is named only where the DNA matches it firmly. Clone size is shown for a subset of rows, as once, few, many or a class of expanded clone.

TRBJ1-1 TRBV27 once TRBD1 TGTGCCAGCAGTTTATGGGCAGGGGGACTGAACACTGAAGCTTTCTTT CASSLWAGGLNTEAFF
TRBJ1-1 TRBV7-2 - - TGTGCCAGCAGCTTCTCTGCTGAAGCTTTCTTT CASSFSAEAFF
TRBJ2-2 TRBV7-3 - TRBD2 TGTGCCAGCAGTCGTAGCGGGTCCGGGGAGCTGTTTTTT CASSRSGSGELFF
TRBJ2-1 TRBV28 - - TGTGCCAGCACCCCACCCTGGGTGAGCGAGAACAATGAGCAGTTCTTC CASTPPWVSENNEQFF
TRBJ1-2 TRBV5-1 - - TGCGCCAGCAGCTTGGACTTGGCTGGCTACACCTTC CASSLDLAGYTF
TRBJ2-2 TRBV7-3 - - TGTGCCAGCAGCTTATCCAGCACCGGGGAGCTGTTTTTT CASSLSSTGELFF
TRBJ2-1 TRBV4-2 - TRBD2 TGTGCCAGCAGCCAGGGAGCGGGAGGGTCCTACAATGAGCAGTTCTTC CASSQGAGGSYNEQFF
TRBJ2-1 TRBV10-2 - TRBD2 TGCGCCAGCAGTGGGAGACTAGCGGGAGGGTCCCCCTACAATGAGCAGTTCTTC CASSGRLAGGSPYNEQFF
TRBJ2-1 TRBV18 - - TGTGCCAGCTCACCACCGGGTGTTAATGAGCAGTTCTTC CASSPPGVNEQFF
TRBJ2-5 TRBV29-1 - TRBD2 TGCAGCGTTCATCGGGGAGGGGAGACCCAGTACTTC CSVHRGGETQYF
TRBJ2-5 TRBV5-1 - TRBD2 TGCGCCAGCAGCTTGACTAGCGGGAGTGGTGGAGAGACCCAGTACTTC CASSLTSGSGGETQYF
TRBJ1-6 TRBV4-2 - TRBD1 TGTGCCAGCAGCCACAGACAGGGGGCGGGCGTTTCACCCCTCCACTTT CASSHRQGAGVSPLHF
TRBJ2-1 TRBV4-2 - - TGTGCCAGCAGCCAAGATGAGGGTCTTGGGCAGTTCTTC CASSQDEGLGQFF
TRBJ1-1 TRBV29-1 few TRBD1 TGCAGCGTCTGGACAGGGAGGGTGAACACTGAAGCTTTCTTT CSVWTGRVNTEAFF
TRBJ1-5 TRBV12-5 - - TGTGCTAGTGGGTCACAGTCGGCGGGGCTGGGCAATCAGCCCCAGCATTTT CASGSQSAGLGNQPQHF
TRBJ1-4 TRBV7-3 - - TGTGCCAGCAGCAGAGGGGAACGGGAACTGTTTTTT CASSRGERELFF
TRBJ1-1 TRBV18 - - TGTGCCAGCTCACCACCCCCAACCGTTTACACTGAAGCTTTCTTT CASSPPPTVYTEAFF